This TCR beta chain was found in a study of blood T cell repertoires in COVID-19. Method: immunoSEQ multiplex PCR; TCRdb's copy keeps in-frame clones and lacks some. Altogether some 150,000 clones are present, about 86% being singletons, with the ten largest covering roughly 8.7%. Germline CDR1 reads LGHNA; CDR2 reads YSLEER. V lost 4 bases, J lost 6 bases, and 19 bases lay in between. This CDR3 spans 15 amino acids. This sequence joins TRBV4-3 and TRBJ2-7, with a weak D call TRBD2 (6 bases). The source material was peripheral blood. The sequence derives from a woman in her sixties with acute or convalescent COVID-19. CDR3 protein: CASSLDHVGGREQYF. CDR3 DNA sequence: TGCGCCAGCAGCCTAGATCACGTGGGGGGTCGCGAGCAGTACTTC.